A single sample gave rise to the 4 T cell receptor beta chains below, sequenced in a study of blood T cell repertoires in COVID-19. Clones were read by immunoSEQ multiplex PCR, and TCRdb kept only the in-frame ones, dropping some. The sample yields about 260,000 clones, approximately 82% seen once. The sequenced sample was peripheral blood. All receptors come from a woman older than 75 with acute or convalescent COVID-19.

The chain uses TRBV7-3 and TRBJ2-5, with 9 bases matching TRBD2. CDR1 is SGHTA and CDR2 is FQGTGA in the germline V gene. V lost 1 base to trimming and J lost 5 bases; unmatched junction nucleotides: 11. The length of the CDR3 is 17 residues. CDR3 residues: CASSLSGSGGSWETQYF. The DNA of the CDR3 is TGTGCCAGCAGCTTAAGTGGTAGCGGGGGTTCGTGGGAGACCCAGTACTTC.

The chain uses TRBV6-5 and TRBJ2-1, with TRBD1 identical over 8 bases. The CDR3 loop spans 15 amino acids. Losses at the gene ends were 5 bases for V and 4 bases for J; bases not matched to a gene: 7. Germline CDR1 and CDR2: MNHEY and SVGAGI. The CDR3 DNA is TGTGCCAGCAGTCTTGGGACAGGAGCTTACAATGAGCAGTTCTTC. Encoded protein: CASSLGTGAYNEQFF.

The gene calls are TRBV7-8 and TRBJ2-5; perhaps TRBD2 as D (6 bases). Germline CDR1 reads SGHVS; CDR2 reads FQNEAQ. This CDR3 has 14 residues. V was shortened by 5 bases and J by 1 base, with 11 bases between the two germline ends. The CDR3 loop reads CASSNSGLQETQYF. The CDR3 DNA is TGTGCCAGCAGCAACAGCGGGCTCCAAGAGACCCAGTACTTC.

This chain's CDR3 is CASSRDGQGIYGYTF. As DNA, the CDR3 is TGTGCCAGCAGCCGAGACGGGCAGGGGATTTATGGCTACACCTTC. V usage is TRBV27 and J usage is TRBJ1-2; TRBD1 is a possible D gene (6 bases). This CDR3 has 15 residues. V shed 6 bases and J shed 5 bases, with 19 bases lying between them. Germline values: CDR1 MNHEY, CDR2 SMNVEV (reference sequence).